This T cell receptor beta chain was captured in a study of draining lymph node invasion in breast cancer (dated by TCRdb to the early 2020s). Background on the whole study: Nodal metastasis was diagnosed by histology and cytokeratin immunohistochemistry and confirmed by EpCAM/CD45 flow cytometry. In a separate targeted assay, bulk TCR-beta CDR3 sequencing compared sorted memory regulatory T cells and memory conventional CD4 T cells across breast cancer tissues. Each patient contributed matched non-invaded and tumor-invaded tumor-draining lymph nodes plus the primary tumor, profiled for both Treg and Tconv subsets. The separate targeted TCR sequencing included lymph nodes from five patients, and primary tumors were also sequenced for most of those five patients.

Memory conventional CD4 T cells were sorted as CD4+ CD45RA- CD25- cells. Each tumor-draining lymph node was classified as non-invaded if metastatic tumor cells were absent and as invaded if metastatic tumor cells were present. Before staining and sorting, a Miltenyi Pan T Cell isolation kit was used to pre-enrich the T cells. Immunohistochemistry for estrogen receptor, progesterone receptor, HER2 and Ki-67 was used to characterize primary tumors. Fresh surgical tissue was processed within a few hours after surgery by cutting into small fragments. Tissue fragments were enzymatically digested with Liberase TL plus DNase for roughly 19 minutes and filtered through a 40-micrometer strainer. Sorting used a BD FACS Aria II with about 96-99% purity, after DAPI live/dead staining. The sorted cells were lysed in TCL buffer, and a Norgen Single Cell RNA purification kit, including DNase treatment, was used to purify the RNA.

Library preparation employed bulk RNA-seq. The sequencer listed for this sample is Illumina HiSeq 2500. In the original analysis: For the separate targeted TCR-seq dataset, MiXCR version 2.1.5 with default parameters extracted and quantified CDR3 sequences from raw reads. In the separate targeted TCR-seq dataset, TCR-beta clones were defined by the combination of V gene, J gene and CDR3 sequence. In the separate targeted TCR-seq dataset, clones with fewer than three counts were first removed, after which only the 90% most strongly expressed clones per sample were kept. For each tissue in the separate targeted TCR-seq dataset, Treg-Tconv overlap was calculated by dividing the number of shared clones by the total number of Treg clones and multiplying by 100. TCRdb reworked the public reads: Q25 trimming with fastp, MiXCR clone assembly, productive beta chains retained. Rows merge per CDR3 protein into single entries with the most common DNA and genes. TCRdb's processing, not the authors', yielded these V and J calls. The sample data list 2,500 to 3,000 distinct CDR3 sequences, and 60% to 85% of these were observed just once. Together, the top ten hold about a tenth of the sample.

As regards this clonotype: The antigen it recognizes is unknown. Base qualities are not recorded, but no much larger clone differs from it by a single base.

What the study reported, not specific to this receptor: Across all tissues in the targeted TCR-seq data, Tregs appeared to be more clonally expanded than Tconvs, and both subsets showed lower diversity in tumor than in lymph nodes. The data could not determine whether Treg conversion took place in a particular organ or whether converted Tregs recirculated between nodes and tumor. Detection of some of the top 100 tumor clones in both invaded and non-invaded nodes suggests recirculation between tumor and draining nodes. TCRs shared between Treg and Tconv subsets were regarded as suggestive, but not proof, of a common clonal origin. Tracking the tumor top-100 clones was possible in just a couple of patients. Roughly 12-25% of Treg TCRs were shared with Tconvs per tissue, interpreted as suggesting peripheral Treg induction.

This receptor was obtained from a female donor with luminal breast cancer. Specimen: sorted memory CD4+ effector T cells from a lymph node. The meaning of the sample's cell subset or site label: CD45RA-negative sorted CD4+ T cells (memory Tconv or effector/memory Treg).

The CDR3 reads CATSDPNGETQYF. The bases are TGTGCCACCAGTGACCCGAATGGAGAGACCCAGTACTTC. The rearrangement combines TRBV24-1 with TRBJ2-5; the D gene assignment is ambiguous. CDR1 KGHDR and CDR2 SFDVKD were looked up in the germline V gene. Trimming takes 4 bases from V and 4 bases from J, and the germline ends sit 9 bases apart. The cysteine opens and the phenylalanine closes a CDR3 of 13 amino acids. The retained sequence is limited to the CDR3, 39 bases, with the frame set at the first base.